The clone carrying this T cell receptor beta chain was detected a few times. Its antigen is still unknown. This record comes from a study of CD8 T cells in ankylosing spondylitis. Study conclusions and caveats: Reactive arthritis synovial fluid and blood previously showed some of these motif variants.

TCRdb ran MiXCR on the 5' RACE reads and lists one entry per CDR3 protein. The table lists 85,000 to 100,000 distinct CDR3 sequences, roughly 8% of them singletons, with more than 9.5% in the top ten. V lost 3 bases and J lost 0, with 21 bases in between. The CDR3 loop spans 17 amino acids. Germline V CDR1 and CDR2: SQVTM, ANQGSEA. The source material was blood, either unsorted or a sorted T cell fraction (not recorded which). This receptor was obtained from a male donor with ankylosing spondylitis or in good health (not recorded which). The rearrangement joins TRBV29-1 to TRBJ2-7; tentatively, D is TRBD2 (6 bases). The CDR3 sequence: CSVEARGGSGVSYEQYF. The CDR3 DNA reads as TGCAGCGTTGAGGCTAGAGGAGGGTCGGGGGTCTCCTACGAGCAGTACTTC.